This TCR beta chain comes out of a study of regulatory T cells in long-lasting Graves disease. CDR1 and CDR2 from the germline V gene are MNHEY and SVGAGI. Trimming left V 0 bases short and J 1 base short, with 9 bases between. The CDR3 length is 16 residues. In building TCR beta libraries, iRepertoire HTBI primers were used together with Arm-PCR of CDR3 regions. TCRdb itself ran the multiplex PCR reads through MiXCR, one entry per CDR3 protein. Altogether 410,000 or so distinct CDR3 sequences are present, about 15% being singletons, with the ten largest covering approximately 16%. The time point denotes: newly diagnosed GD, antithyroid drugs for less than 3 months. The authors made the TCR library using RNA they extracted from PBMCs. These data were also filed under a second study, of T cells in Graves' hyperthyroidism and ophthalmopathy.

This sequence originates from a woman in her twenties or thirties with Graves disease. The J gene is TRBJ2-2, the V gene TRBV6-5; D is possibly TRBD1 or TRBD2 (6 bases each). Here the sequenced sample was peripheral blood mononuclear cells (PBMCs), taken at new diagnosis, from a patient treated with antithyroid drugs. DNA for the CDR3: TGTGCCAGCAGTTACTCTGGAGGGGGGAACACCGGGGAGCTGTTTTTT. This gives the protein CASSYSGGGNTGELFF.